This note documents a single T cell receptor beta chain sequence. The germline CDR1 and CDR2 sequences are MNHNS and SASEGT. The CDR3 totals 12 residues. J was trimmed by 7 bases and V by 7 bases; bases with no gene match: 4. This sample is drawn from a study of technical replicates of blood from a handful of donors. Generated by immunoSEQ multiplex PCR, the TCRdb table keeps only in-frame clones and is missing some. Among more than 90,000 clones listed, approximately 94% were seen once. The rearrangement uses TRBV6-1 and TRBJ1-3, with 7 bases lining up with TRBD1. The clonotype comes from a human donor in good health. Sequencing used T cells isolated from PBMCs. The CDR3 bases are TGTGCCAGCACGAGACAGGGTAACACCATATATTTT. This codes for CASTRQGNTIYF.